A single sample is the source of the 17 T cell receptor beta chains below, sequenced in a study of blood T cell repertoires in COVID-19. Clones were read by immunoSEQ multiplex PCR, and TCRdb kept only the in-frame ones, dropping some. The sample lists about 340,000 clones; 65% to 85% were seen once. Sequencing was done on a sample of peripheral blood. These receptors originate from a man aged 25-45 years with active or convalescent COVID-19.

This chain links TRBV19 with TRBJ2-7; D might be TRBD2 (6 bases). The CDR3 has 13 amino acids. CDR1 and CDR2 from the germline V gene are LNHDA and SQIVND (reference sequence). V shed 7 bases and J shed 4 bases, with 14 bases lying between them. DNA of the CDR3: TGTGCCAGTAAGGCGCGCGGGATGTACGAGCAGTACTTC. Amino acids: CASKARGMYEQYF.

The genes are TRBV29-1 and TRBJ1-4; 10 bases are a match to TRBD1. The CDR3 is 12 amino acids. In germline, CDR1 is SQVTM, CDR2 ANQGSEA. As DNA, the CDR3 is TGCTCGGGACAGGGGACTAATGAAAAACTGTTTTTT. The encoded protein is CSGQGTNEKLFF.

This chain uses TRBV11-2 with TRBJ2-7, with D possibly being TRBD2 (5 bases). Germline V gives CDR1 SGHAT, CDR2 FQNNGV. The CDR3 is made up of 16 amino acids. The V and J ends lost 2 bases and 0 bases respectively, with 14 bases between them. CDR3 coding DNA: TGTGCCAGCAGCTTATACGGCGAGGGTGTCTCCTACGAGCAGTACTTC. Encoded protein: CASSLYGEGVSYEQYF. The full variable domain, completed using reference TRBV11-2 and TRBJ2-7, is EAGVAQSPRYKIIEKRQSVAFWCNPISGHATLYWYQQILGQGPKLLIQFQNNGVVDDSQLPKDRFSAERLKGVDSTLKIQPAKLEDSAVYLCASSLYGEGVSYEQYFGPGTRLTVT.

This chain joins TRBV14 and TRBJ1-2; D is ambiguous. Germline V gives CDR1 SGHDN, CDR2 FVKESK. V lost 0 bases, J lost 0 bases, and 11 bases lay in between. The CDR3 extends over 16 amino acids. CDR3 region: CASSQDTYRANYGYTF. CDR3 sequence (DNA): TGTGCCAGCAGCCAAGATACGTATCGGGCTAACTATGGCTACACCTTC.

The chain employs TRBV5-4 and TRBJ2-2; the match to TRBD2 covers 13 bases. The CDR3 consists of 16 residues. The germline V gene has CDR1 SGHNT and CDR2 YYREEE (reference sequence). The V gene end was trimmed by 4 bases and the J gene end by 5 bases; junction bases not matched to a gene: 5. The DNA for the CDR3 is TGTGCCAGCAGCGTAACTAGCGGGGGGGTTACCGGGGAGCTGTTTTTT. It translates to CASSVTSGGVTGELFF.

The chain joins TRBV7-6 to TRBJ1-1, with TRBD1 as a possible D gene (5 bases). V was shortened by 0 bases and J by 5 bases, with 16 bases between the two germline ends. Germline V lookup: CDR1 SGHVS, CDR2 FNYEAQ. This CDR3 contains 16 residues. CDR3 nucleotides: TGTGCCAGCAGCTTAGCGCCCGGAGGGGCGAGGACTGAAGCTTTCTTT. Its translation is CASSLAPGGARTEAFF.

This clone has more than one count but fewer than ten. The rearrangement uses TRBV7-2 and TRBJ2-5; 9 bases fit TRBD1. From germline, CDR1 is SGHTA and CDR2 FQGNSA. The CDR3 spans 15 residues. The ends lost 4 bases at V and 4 bases at J; junction bases unmatched: 7. The CDR3 region is CASSSNRGRRETQYF. Here the CDR3 DNA reads TGTGCCAGCAGCTCGAACAGGGGGCGCCGAGAGACCCAGTACTTC.

CDR3 loop: CASSLRDRVYEQYF. DNA for the CDR3: TGTGCCAGCAGCCTAAGGGACAGAGTCTACGAGCAGTACTTC. The rearrangement uses TRBV6-5 and TRBJ2-7; 7 positions match TRBD1. The CDR3 is 14 amino acids. Germline-derived CDR1 and CDR2 are MNHEY and SVGAGI. V shed 6 bases and J 3 bases; nucleotides not matched to a gene: 8.

This rearrangement joins TRBV6-1 to TRBJ1-2, with TRBD1 identical over 7 bases. CDR3 length: 14 residues. V lost 2 bases, J lost 4 bases, and 4 bases stayed unmatched. Germline V lookup: CDR1 MNHNS, CDR2 SASEGT. The DNA of the CDR3 is TGTGCCAGCAGTGAATCTACAGGGGTCTATGGCTACACCTTC. This gives the protein CASSESTGVYGYTF.

This rearrangement joins TRBV7-2 to TRBJ2-7; TRBD2 matches at 9 bases. Germline V lookup: CDR1 SGHTA, CDR2 FQGNSA. V was pared by 5 bases and J by 2 bases, with 4 bases of the junction left unmatched. The CDR3 has 14 amino acids. CDR3 nucleotide sequence: TGTGCCAGCAGCCCGCGGGGGGGAGCCTACGAGCAGTACTTC. Translated: CASSPRGGAYEQYF.

This sequence joins TRBV5-5 and TRBJ2-7; no clear D gene. This CDR3 region has 14 residues. V was cut by 2 bases and J by 3 bases, with 12 bases left in between. CDR1 is SGHKS and CDR2 is YYEKEE in the germline V gene (reference sequence). CDR3 region: CASSFFLADYEQYF. The CDR3, as DNA: TGTGCCAGCAGCTTCTTTTTAGCTGACTACGAGCAGTACTTC.

This chain joins TRBV7-8 and TRBJ2-1; 10 bases map to TRBD1. Germline values: CDR1 SGHVS, CDR2 FQNEAQ. V was clipped by 4 bases and J by 3 bases; unmatched bases: 0. The CDR3 has 14 amino acids. CDR3 amino acids: CASSWDRGYNEQFF. In nucleotides, the CDR3 is TGTGCCAGCAGCTGGGACAGGGGCTACAATGAGCAGTTCTTC.

This rearrangement joins TRBV24-1 to TRBJ2-1, with 9 bases matching TRBD2. The CDR3 length is 17 residues. The V gene's germline CDR1 is KGHDR and CDR2 SFDVKD. The J segment lost 8 bases and the V segment lost 4 bases, leaving 14 bases of the junction unmatched. The CDR3 region has the DNA TGTGCCACCAGTGACCCGCTTGGGCGGGGGGGCATTGATGAGCAGTTCTTC. Protein sequence: CATSDPLGRGGIDEQFF.

The sample holds one count of this clone. The V gene is TRBV6-5, the J gene TRBJ2-7; D remains unclear. The V end was cut by 6 bases, the J end by 6 bases, with 15 bases between. Germline CDR1 reads MNHEY; CDR2 reads SVGAGI. This CDR3 region has 13 residues. CDR3 DNA sequence: TGTGCCAGCAGGAAAGAGGTGTTTGGCGAGCAGTACTTC. This translates into CASRKEVFGEQYF.

In this sample, this clone turned up once. This chain links TRBV12-3 or TRBV12-4 with TRBJ2-7; 7 bases match TRBD1. The CDR3 has 13 amino acids. The J segment lost 7 bases and the V segment lost 6 bases, leaving 9 bases of the junction unmatched. The CDR3 nucleotides read TGTGCCAGCAGCTTGGGACAGCCCAGGGAGCAGTACTTC. This codes for CASSLGQPREQYF.

The chain couples TRBV12-1 to TRBJ2-7; the table names TRBD2, a call not compared with the DNA. TRBV12-1 is deemed a pseudogene. This CDR3 region has 15 residues. For the CDR3, the DNA is TGTGCCAGCACCCCCCAGAGCGGGAGGTCCCACGAGCAGTACTTC. This gives the protein CASTPQSGRSHEQYF.

The chain recombines TRBV5-4 with TRBJ2-3; 7 bases are shared with TRBD1. Germline V gene lookup returns CDR1 SGHNT and CDR2 YYREEE (reference sequence). V was clipped by 3 bases and J by 0 bases; unmatched bases: 7. This CDR3 comprises 16 residues. CDR3 sequence reads: CASSSAPGQSTDTQYF. The CDR3 region has the DNA TGTGCCAGCAGCTCAGCTCCGGGACAGAGCACAGATACGCAGTATTTT.